These 23 T cell receptor beta chains originate from one sample sequenced in a study of cytomegalovirus exposure and HLA in healthy donors. The repertoire was sequenced with immunoSEQ multiplex PCR; TCRdb's copy has only in-frame clones and lacks some. The sample consists of under 300,000 clones, approximately 86% of them appearing once. Sequenced input: PBMCs. These receptors all come from a woman between 18 and 29 years old in good health and CMV-seronegative.

The chain employs TRBV7-3 and TRBJ1-1; 8 bases align to TRBD1. The J segment lost 5 bases and the V segment lost 5 bases, leaving 7 bases of the junction unmatched. From germline, CDR1 is SGHTA and CDR2 FQGTGA. The CDR3 sequence is 14 residues long. The chain's CDR3 is CASSASDRETEAFF. The CDR3 nucleotides read TGTGCCAGCAGCGCCTCGGACAGGGAAACTGAAGCTTTCTTT. Full variable domain (remainder filled in from reference TRBV7-3 and TRBJ1-1): GAGVSQTPSNKVTEKGKYVELRCDPISGHTALYWYRQSLGQGPEFLIYFQGTGAADDSGLPNDRFFAVRPEGSVSTLKIQRTERGDSAVYLCASSASDRETEAFFGQGTRLTVV.

The chain uses TRBV27 and TRBJ2-3, with 7 positions matching TRBD2. Germline CDR1 is MNHEY and CDR2 is SMNVEV (reference sequence). V lost 6 bases to trimming and J lost 2 bases; unmatched junction nucleotides: 8. This CDR3 has 15 residues. CDR3 sequence (DNA): TGTGCCAGCAGCCTGGGAGCGGGGAACACAGATACGCAGTATTTT. It is translated as CASSLGAGNTDTQYF.

The chain couples TRBV6-5 to TRBJ1-5; 8 bases align to TRBD1. J gave up 5 bases and V 2 bases, and 2 bases lay outside the gene matches. The length of the CDR3 is 14 residues. Looked up from germline, CDR1 is MNHEY and CDR2 is SVGAGI. The CDR3 bases are TGTGCCAGCAGTTACAAGACAGGGGATCAGCCCCAGCATTTT. It is translated as CASSYKTGDQPQHF.

CDR3 coding DNA: TGTGCCTGGATCATACAGGGAGCCTACGAGCAGTACTTC. Residues: CAWIIQGAYEQYF. The chain joins TRBV30 to TRBJ2-7; possibly TRBD1 for D (6 bases). CDR3 size: 13 residues. The V gene's germline CDR1 is GTSNPN and CDR2 SVGIG (reference sequence). Trimming removed 4 bases from V and 2 bases from J, with 12 bases in between.

V usage is TRBV30 and J usage is TRBJ2-3, with 10 bases aligning to TRBD2. Looked up from germline, CDR1 is GTSNPN and CDR2 is SVGIG (reference sequence). With V trimmed by 2 bases and J by 2 bases, 7 bases remained unmatched. The CDR3 is 16 amino acids. The CDR3 sequence is CAWSLKRGGNTDTQYF. In nucleotides, the CDR3 is TGTGCCTGGAGTTTGAAGCGGGGGGGAAACACAGATACGCAGTATTTT. Supplemented by reference TRBV30 and TRBJ2-3, the full variable domain reads SQTIHQWPATLVQPVGSPLSLECTVEGTSNPNLYWYRQAAGRGLQLLFYSVGIGQISSEVPQNLSASRPQDRQFILSSKKLLLSDSGFYLCAWSLKRGGNTDTQYFGPGTRLTVL.

This chain connects TRBV19 to TRBJ1-4; the D gene is possibly TRBD1 (6 bases). The CDR3 contains 15 residues. Germline CDR1 LNHDA, CDR2 SQIVND (reference sequence). V lost 1 base and J 8 bases, leaving 14 bases between the germline ends. The CDR3 DNA follows: TGTGCCAGTAGTATAGGATTCAGGGGAAGGGAAAAACTGTTTTTT. Its translation is CASSIGFRGREKLFF.

On this clone: The same CDR3 is also encoded by other DNA sequences in this sample. The rearrangement joins TRBV2 to TRBJ1-1; 7 nucleotides match TRBD1. The CDR3 has 13 residues. Germline assignment: CDR1 SNHLY and CDR2 FYNNEI. V trimming: 6 bases; J trimming: 1 base; junction bases outside the gene matches: 2. CDR3 DNA: TGTGCCAGCAGCGGGGACAGGAACACTGAAGCTTTCTTT. Translation: CASSGDRNTEAFF.

This chain joins TRBV7-8 and TRBJ1-2; 9 nucleotides align to TRBD1. The ends lost 6 bases at V and 8 bases at J; junction bases unmatched: 4. The CDR3 runs 12 residues. Per the germline V gene, CDR1 is SGHVS and CDR2 is FQNEAQ. Here the CDR3 DNA reads TGTGCCAGCAGTTTAACAGGGGGCGGCTACACCTTC. This translates into CASSLTGGGYTF.

This chain links TRBV28 with TRBJ2-1, with D maybe TRBD2 (6 bases). The V and J ends lost 0 bases and 7 bases respectively, with 16 bases between them. The CDR3 has 16 residues. Germline CDR1 and CDR2: MDHEN and SYDVKM. CDR3 coding DNA: TGTGCCAGCAGTTTATGGGACCAGGGTGGAGGGAATGAGCAGTTCTTC. It yields the protein CASSLWDQGGGNEQFF.

The chain recombines TRBV6-5 with TRBJ2-3; D call uncertain. CDR1 and CDR2 from the germline V gene are MNHEY and SVGAGI. The germline V and J ends were trimmed by 8 bases and 1 base, with 10 bases remaining between them. The CDR3 loop spans 13 amino acids. CDR3: CASRAAGTDTQYF. Written as DNA, the CDR3 is TGTGCCAGCCGCGCGGCCGGCACAGATACGCAGTATTTT.

V gene TRBV11-2 combines with J gene TRBJ1-4; 9 bases agree with TRBD1. Germline loops: CDR1 SGHAT, CDR2 FQNNGV. The CDR3 totals 15 residues. The V and J ends lost 7 bases and 8 bases, in that order; junction bases with no gene match: 11. The CDR3 protein is CASKIPGTGNEKLFF. In nucleotides, the CDR3 is TGTGCCAGCAAAATCCCCGGGACAGGGAACGAAAAACTGTTTTTT.

V is TRBV6-4 and J is TRBJ1-2, with 7 bases lining up with TRBD1. The germline gives CDR1 MRHNA, CDR2 SNTAGT. This CDR3 contains 15 residues. The ends lost 3 bases at V and 3 bases at J; junction bases unmatched: 7. CDR3 sequence: CASSEHADRDYGYTF. CDR3 bases: TGTGCCAGCAGTGAGCACGCCGACAGGGACTATGGCTACACCTTC.

J is TRBJ2-7 and V is TRBV5-1; D gene unclear. The ends were cut back, 4 bases at V and 2 bases at J, with 13 bases in the middle. The germline V gene encodes CDR1 SGHRS and CDR2 YFSETQ. The CDR3 is made up of 14 amino acids. CDR3 sequence: CASSPLRSAYEQYF. In DNA form, the CDR3 reads TGCGCCAGCAGCCCCCTTCGAAGCGCCTACGAGCAGTACTTC. The entire variable domain, with the rest obtained from reference TRBV5-1 and TRBJ2-7, is as follows: KAGVTQTPRYLIKTRGQQVTLSCSPISGHRSVSWYQQTPGQGLQFLFEYFSETQRNKGNFPGRFSGRQFSNSRSEMNVSTLELGDSALYLCASSPLRSAYEQYFGPGTRLTVT.

The rearrangement uses TRBV13 and TRBJ1-1; tentative D call: TRBD1 (6 bases). Germline V gives CDR1 PRHDT, CDR2 FYEKMQ (reference sequence). This CDR3 spans 13 amino acids. Trimming took 6 bases from V and 6 from J, leaving 14 bases between them. CDR3 in DNA: TGTGCCAGCAGGCCAAGGGGGGGCGCTGAAGCTTTCTTT. Translation: CASRPRGGAEAFF.

This clone is a singleton in its sample. The J gene is TRBJ2-3, the V gene TRBV30, with 8 bases aligning to TRBD1. With 4 bases clipped from V and 1 base from J, the junction kept 7 bases outside the gene matches. The CDR3 runs to 15 residues. Germline V gene data show CDR1 as GTSNPN and CDR2 as SVGIG (reference sequence). CDR3 sequence reads: CAWTAGGYGTDTQYF. CDR3 in DNA: TGTGCCTGGACTGCAGGGGGCTATGGCACAGATACGCAGTATTTT.

CDR3 amino acids: CASSVLEDSMNTEAFF. CDR3 nucleotide sequence: TGTGCCAGCAGCGTATTGGAGGATTCCATGAACACTGAAGCTTTCTTT. J is TRBJ1-1 and V is TRBV9; D gene unclear. The CDR3 is 16 residues long. Germline V gene sequence: CDR1 SGDLS, CDR2 YYNGEE. The germline V and J ends were trimmed by 1 base and 0 bases, with 13 bases remaining between them.

The rearrangement uses TRBV18 and TRBJ1-2, with D unresolved. Trimming shortened V by 2 bases and J by 8 bases, and 21 bases separated the two germline ends. The V gene's germline CDR1 is KGHSH and CDR2 LQKENI. The CDR3 extends over 16 amino acids. The CDR3 is CASSPVQAPRPGGYTF. DNA of the CDR3: TGTGCCAGCTCACCAGTTCAGGCTCCACGACCTGGGGGCTACACCTTC. Supplemented by reference TRBV18 and TRBJ1-2, the full variable domain reads NAGVMQNPRHLVRRRGQEARLRCSPMKGHSHVYWYRQLPEEGLKFMVYLQKENIIDESGMPKERFSAEFPKEGPSILRIQQVVRGDSAAYFCASSPVQAPRPGGYTFGSGTRLTVV.

This chain connects TRBV27 to TRBJ1-2, with D perhaps matching TRBD1 (5 bases). Germline V CDR1 and CDR2: MNHEY, SMNVEV (reference sequence). The CDR3 has 13 amino acids. The CDR3: CASATGDFYGYTF. The CDR3, as DNA: TGTGCTAGCGCCACAGGAGACTTTTATGGCTACACCTTC.

The chain has TRBV7-9 and TRBJ2-7; TRBD2 matches at 10 bases. Germline V gene sequence: CDR1 SEHNR, CDR2 FQNEAQ (reference sequence). The CDR3 has 15 residues. Trimming removed 5 bases from V and 1 base from J; junction bases left unmatched: 5. CDR3 region: CASSRAGGPSYEQYF. The CDR3 DNA follows: TGTGCCAGCAGCCGAGCGGGAGGGCCGTCCTACGAGCAGTACTTC.

V gene TRBV21-1 combines with J gene TRBJ1-2; the table names TRBD1, a call not compared with the DNA. TRBV21-1 is labeled a pseudogene. CDR3 length equals 16 residues. Here the CDR3 reads CASVKRTGGDHYGYTF. The CDR3, as DNA: TGTGCCAGCGTGAAACGGACAGGGGGCGATCACTATGGCTACACCTTC.

The chain combines TRBV5-1 with TRBJ1-5; no clear D gene. Germline loops: CDR1 SGHRS, CDR2 YFSETQ. With 0 bases removed from V and 3 bases from J, the gap between germline ends came to 7 bases. This CDR3 is built from 14 residues. The DNA of the CDR3 is TGCGCCAGCAGCTTGGGAGAATTCAATCAGCCCCAGCATTTT. Translation: CASSLGEFNQPQHF.

The table lists this clone with a few counts. The rearrangement joins TRBV28 to TRBJ2-7; TRBD2 matches 7 bases. This CDR3 is 13 amino acids long. With 8 bases clipped from V and 3 bases from J, the junction kept 7 bases outside the gene matches. Germline CDR1 and CDR2: MDHEN and SYDVKM. DNA of the CDR3: TGTGCCAGCGGCCCTAGCGGATACTACGAGCAGTACTTC. It translates to CASGPSGYYEQYF.

The chain is built from TRBV6-5 and TRBJ1-1, with 8 bases identical to TRBD1. The CDR3 contains 15 residues. Germline CDR1 and CDR2: MNHEY and SVGAGI. Unmatched junction bases numbered 9, after V lost 5 bases and J lost 4 bases. CDR3 protein: CASSKTGAGSTEAFF. CDR3 DNA: TGTGCCAGCAGTAAGACAGGGGCGGGTAGCACTGAAGCTTTCTTT.